The 13 T cell receptor beta chains in this list originate from one sample, sequenced in a study of monozygotic twins with cystic fibrosis. Profiling relied on immunoSEQ multiplex PCR, and the TCRdb table lists in-frame clones only, not all of them. Of about 36,000 clones listed, just over 90% are singletons. The material sequenced was blood. These receptor sequences come from a boy between 2 and 10 years old with cystic fibrosis.

The V call is TRBV2, the J call TRBJ1-1; possible D gene TRBD1, 6 bases. In germline, CDR1 is SNHLY, CDR2 FYNNEI. The CDR3 is 13 amino acids. The germline V and J ends were trimmed by 6 bases and 8 bases, with 16 bases remaining between them. The CDR3 nucleotides are TGTGCCAGCAGCCAGGGGCTGGGCACCGAAGCTTTCTTT. Residues: CASSQGLGTEAFF.

This clone was recorded a few times. The genes are TRBV10-2 and TRBJ1-6; D is unclear. CDR3 length: 12 amino acids. CDR1 is WSHSY and CDR2 is SAAADI in the germline V gene. Trimming removed 8 bases at V and 11 bases at J, with 13 bases between. The CDR3 reads CASSDDRTPLHF. DNA of the CDR3: TGCGCCAGCTCCGACGATAGGACACCCCTCCACTTT.

The count of this clone is one. The chain is built from TRBV7-2 and TRBJ2-5; 7 positions agree with TRBD2. With V trimmed by 2 bases and J by 4 bases, 7 bases remained unmatched. CDR3 length: 15 amino acids. The germline CDR1 and CDR2 sequences are SGHTA and FQGNSA. In DNA, the CDR3 is TGTGCCAGCAGCTTATGGCGGGGGACCGGAGAGACCCAGTACTTC. This codes for CASSLWRGTGETQYF.

The genes are TRBV7-2 and TRBJ1-5, with 8 bases identical to TRBD1. Germline V gene sequence: CDR1 SGHTA, CDR2 FQGNSA. The ends lost 5 bases at V and 7 bases at J; junction bases unmatched: 7. This CDR3 has 14 amino acids. The CDR3 protein is CASSPGQGRQPQHF. CDR3 DNA: TGTGCCAGCAGCCCCGGACAGGGTCGACAGCCCCAGCATTTT.

The chain links TRBV6-6 to TRBJ1-6, with no clear D. CDR1 MNHNY and CDR2 SVGAGI come from the germline V gene (reference sequence). Trimming cost V 7 bases and J 3 bases, with 16 bases left between them. There are 16 residues in the CDR3. DNA for the CDR3: TGTGCCAGCACACACCCAACAGTGGTCTATAATTCACCCCTCCACTTT. It specifies CASTHPTVVYNSPLHF.

The gene calls are TRBV10-3 and TRBJ1-5, with D possibly being TRBD1 (5 bases). The CDR3 is made up of 14 amino acids. V shed 8 bases and J shed 7 bases, with 18 bases lying between them. Germline V gene data show CDR1 as ENHRY and CDR2 as SYGVKD. CDR3 amino acids: CAIGRGDNGQPQHF. CDR3 bases: TGTGCCATCGGTCGGGGCGATAACGGGCAGCCCCAGCATTTT.

The J gene is TRBJ2-5, the V gene TRBV2; 10 nucleotides line up with TRBD2. V gave up 3 bases and J gave up 2 bases; unmatched junction bases: 3. Germline CDR1 SNHLY, CDR2 FYNNEI. The CDR3 runs 15 residues. CDR3 sequence (DNA): TGTGCCAGCAGTGACCCAGCGGGGGGGCAAGAGACCCAGTACTTC. It is translated as CASSDPAGGQETQYF.

The chain has TRBV6-5 and TRBJ2-1, with D perhaps matching TRBD1 (6 bases). The CDR3 sequence is 14 residues long. Germline values: CDR1 MNHEY, CDR2 SVGAGI. V shed 5 bases and J shed 8 bases, with 16 bases lying between them. The CDR3 sequence is CASSRHRDIDEQFF. The CDR3 bases are TGTGCCAGCAGTCGTCACAGGGATATCGATGAGCAGTTCTTC.

This clone was seen a single time. The V gene is TRBV6-6, the J gene TRBJ1-1; 8 nucleotides align to TRBD1. The CDR3 has 13 residues. J was trimmed by 4 bases and V by 7 bases; bases with no gene match: 5. Germline V gives CDR1 MNHNY, CDR2 SVGAGI (reference sequence). As DNA, the CDR3 is TGTGCCAGCACCTCGGACAGGGTCACTGAAGCTTTCTTT. Translated: CASTSDRVTEAFF.

V is TRBV20-1 and J is TRBJ1-1; tentatively, D is TRBD1 (5 bases). CDR1 DFQATT and CDR2 SNEGSKA come from the germline V gene (reference sequence). V lost 6 bases, J lost 7 bases, and 12 bases lay in between. The CDR3 spans 11 residues. CDR3 nucleotides: TGCAGTGCCCCTCTGGGGGATGAAGCTTTCTTT. Its translation: CSAPLGDEAFF.

The chain links TRBV5-5 to TRBJ1-5; D gene ambiguous. Germline lookup yields CDR1 SGHKS and CDR2 YYEKEE (reference sequence). The CDR3 consists of 15 residues. Trimming cost V 4 bases and J 2 bases, with 13 bases left between them. The CDR3 is CASSGRPEGNQPQHF. DNA for the CDR3: TGTGCCAGCAGCGGTAGACCCGAGGGCAATCAGCCCCAGCATTTT.

This chain uses TRBV13 with TRBJ2-3, with D possibly being TRBD1 or TRBD2 (5 bases each). The CDR3 runs to 13 residues. CDR1 is PRHDT, CDR2 FYEKMQ, per germline (reference sequence). Trimming pared 4 bases from V and 2 bases from J, leaving 7 bases between. For the CDR3, the DNA is TGTGCCAGCAGCTCCGGGGCCACAGATACGCAGTATTTT. Its translation: CASSSGATDTQYF.

This clone was counted once. This chain uses TRBV6-6 with TRBJ1-5; the D is unclear. The CDR3 has 16 residues. From germline, CDR1 is MNHNY and CDR2 SVGAGI (reference sequence). V lost 4 bases and J 0 bases, leaving 13 bases between the germline ends. CDR3 nucleotides: TGTGCCAGCAGTTCCCCAATTTCGAATAGCAATCAGCCCCAGCATTTT. Translated, it gives CASSSPISNSNQPQHF.